The rows below give T cell receptor beta chains drawn from one sample of a study of cytomegalovirus exposure and HLA in healthy donors. Repertoires were generated with immunoSEQ multiplex PCR, while TCRdb's copy carries only in-frame clones and drops some. The sample lists roughly 130,000 clones, about 70% occurring once. The sample taken for sequencing was PBMCs. These receptors all come from a woman in her forties in good health and CMV-seropositive. The CDR3 runs from the conserved cysteine through the conserved F or W. D genes are given only for firm matches. For some rows the clone size is stated as once, few or many, or as a class when expanded; others skip it.

>TRBV11-1|TRBD2|TRBJ2-1|once
TGTGCCAGCAGCCATAGCGGGGGCGCGACCCAAGAGCAGTTCTTC
CASSHSGGATQEQFF
>TRBV19|.|TRBJ1-5|.
TGTGCCAGTAGTATAGCCGGGATAAATCAACCCCAGCATTTT
CASSIAGINQPQHF
>TRBV10-3|.|TRBJ2-7|.
TGTGCCATCAGTGAGAGGGGGTCGGCGTACTTC
CAISERGSAYF
>TRBV2|TRBD1|TRBJ1-2|.
TGTGCCAGCAGCCAGGGACAGAGTAACTATGGCTACACCTTC
CASSQGQSNYGYTF
>TRBV30|TRBD2|TRBJ2-4|few
TGTGCCGCGAAGCGGGGATTAGCCAAAAACATTCAGTACTTC
CAAKRGLAKNIQYF
>TRBV18|.|TRBJ1-2|.
TGTGCCAGCTCACCAGAAACGGGACTGAACTATGGCTACACCTTC
CASSPETGLNYGYTF
>TRBV6-5|.|TRBJ2-5|.
TGTGCCAGCAGTTACCTCCCTAGGGGGGAGACCCAGTACTTC
CASSYLPRGETQYF
>TRBV7-9|.|TRBJ2-3|.
TGTGCCAGCATGGGGGGAGATACGCAGTATTTT
CASMGGDTQYF
>TRBV28|.|TRBJ1-4|.
TGTGCCAGCAGTTTCGGGTCCAACCTAATGAGCGAAAAACTGTTTTTT
CASSFGSNLMSEKLFF
>TRBV5-6|TRBD2|TRBJ2-3|.
TGTGCCAGCAGCTTGGGGGGCGGGAGGGCCTATCCTTATTTT
CASSLGGGRAYPYF
>TRBV29-1|TRBD1|TRBJ1-2|.
TGCAGCGCCTTTCGACAGGGATCTATCGTGGGGTACACCTTC
CSAFRQGSIVGYTF
>TRBV28|.|TRBJ1-3|few
TGTGCCAGCAGTTTAGGAAGACATCCCTCTGGAAACACCATATATTTT
CASSLGRHPSGNTIYF
>TRBV6-6|.|TRBJ2-3|.
TGTGCCAGCAGTTACGAGGCCAGCACAGATACGCAGTATTTT
CASSYEASTDTQYF
>TRBV7-9|TRBD1|TRBJ1-5|.
TGTGCCAGCAGCTCCGGACAGGGGGTAGATCAGCCCCAGCATTTT
CASSSGQGVDQPQHF
>TRBV19|TRBD2|TRBJ2-1|.
TGTGCCAGTAGTACGGGACTAGCGGGGAGCTCCTACAATGAGCAGTTCTTC
CASSTGLAGSSYNEQFF
>TRBV6-5|TRBD1|TRBJ1-1|.
TGTGCCACCACAGGGGTGGGACGGGCTGAAGCTTTCTTT
CATTGVGRAEAFF
>TRBV28|.|TRBJ1-1|.
TGTGCCAGCAGTTCACTGGGGCGGGGGGCAAGCACTGAAGCTTTCTTT
CASSSLGRGASTEAFF
>TRBV19|.|TRBJ2-3|.
TGTGCCAGTAGTAGACTATCTAGCACAGATACGCAGTATTTT
CASSRLSSTDTQYF
>TRBV5-1|TRBD1|TRBJ1-3|.
TGCGCCAGCAGCTTGATCGGACAGGGGGCGCTTCGCTCTGGAAACACCATATATTTT
CASSLIGQGALRSGNTIYF
>TRBV5-1|.|TRBJ2-7|few
TGCGCCAGCAGCTTGAGTTCGGGAGCTGGGTACGAGCAGTACTTC
CASSLSSGAGYEQYF
>TRBV5-5|TRBD2|TRBJ2-2|once
TGTGCCAGCAGCCCGGGCCTAGCGGGGGGTTACACCGGGGAGCTGTTTTTT
CASSPGLAGGYTGELFF
>TRBV9|.|TRBJ1-4|.
TGTGCCAGCAGCGTAGAGGGACAATCCTATGAAAAACTGTTTTTT
CASSVEGQSYEKLFF
>TRBV4-1|TRBD2|TRBJ2-1|once
TGCGCCAGCAGCCAAGAAACTAGCGGGAGGAGGTCCCCCTACAATGAGCAGTTCTTC
CASSQETSGRRSPYNEQFF
>TRBV4-1|TRBD1|TRBJ2-7|.
TGCGCCAGCAGCCAAGGGACAGGCCGCTACGAGCAGTACTTC
CASSQGTGRYEQYF
>TRBV2|TRBD2|TRBJ2-3|.
TGTGCCAGCAGTACTCTTGGGGGACTAGCGGGAGGCACAGATACGCAGTATTTT
CASSTLGGLAGGTDTQYF
>TRBV5-4|TRBD2|TRBJ2-7|.
TGTGCCAGCAGCTTGGAAGGGACTAGCTACGAGCAGTACTTC
CASSLEGTSYEQYF
>TRBV5-5|.|TRBJ2-5|few
TGTGCCAGCAGCTTAGTCGGGGTCGAGACCCAGTACTTC
CASSLVGVETQYF
>TRBV28|.|TRBJ1-3|.
TGTGCCAGCAGTTCCGGGTTGGGAAACACCATATATTTT
CASSSGLGNTIYF
>TRBV4-1|.|TRBJ2-1|.
TGCGCCAGCAGCCAAGAAAGGGGGGGAGTGGTGGATGAGCAGTTCTTC
CASSQERGGVVDEQFF
>TRBV18|.|TRBJ2-3|.
TGTGCCAGCTCACCAATCCGGGGGATCAGCACAGATACGCAGTATTTT
CASSPIRGISTDTQYF
>TRBV2|TRBD1|TRBJ1-5|few
TGTGCCAGCAGTGATAGACAGGGTTTTCGTTATAGGCCCCAGCATTTT
CASSDRQGFRYRPQHF
>TRBV7-2|TRBD2|TRBJ2-1|.
TGTGCCAGCAGCGCTAGACTAGCGGGGTACAATGAGCAGTTCTTC
CASSARLAGYNEQFF
>TRBV5-4|TRBD2|TRBJ2-5|.
TGTGCCAGCAGCCCAGGGCCTAGCGGGAGGGCCGGGGAGACCCAGTACTTC
CASSPGPSGRAGETQYF
>TRBV28|.|TRBJ2-7|few
TGTGCCAGCAGTTTCAATCGACTAGGCGAGCAGTACTTC
CASSFNRLGEQYF
>TRBV5-1|TRBD1|TRBJ2-7|.
TGCGCCAGCAGCTTGAGGGGGACAGGCGACTACGAGCAGTACTTC
CASSLRGTGDYEQYF
>TRBV21-1|.|TRBJ1-1|.
TGTGCCAGCAGCAAAGTCGCAGGGAACACTGAAGCTTTCTTT
CASSKVAGNTEAFF
>TRBV4-1|.|TRBJ2-7|.
TGCGCCAGCAGCCAAGATAGGGGCTACGAGCAGTACTTC
CASSQDRGYEQYF
>TRBV6-6|.|TRBJ1-5|once
TGTGCCAGCAGCCTTTCAGGCGAAACCCAGCATTTT
CASSLSGETQHF
>TRBV9|.|TRBJ1-2|.
TGTGCCAGCGTAGGGGTAGGTGTCTATGGCTACACCTTC
CASVGVGVYGYTF
>TRBV18|TRBD1|TRBJ2-1|.
TGTGCCAGCTCACCTTCGGACAGGGACGGCAATGAGCAGTTCTTC
CASSPSDRDGNEQFF
>TRBV7-9|TRBD2|TRBJ2-2|.
TGTGCCAGCAGCCAGCACTCCGGGACTAGCGGGAGGTATACCGGGGAGCTGTTTTTT
CASSQHSGTSGRYTGELFF
>TRBV28|TRBD1|TRBJ1-4|.
TGTGCCAGCAGGGGTCGGGACAGGGCGAGTGAAAAACTGTTTTTT
CASRGRDRASEKLFF
>TRBV28|.|TRBJ1-2|.
TGTGCCAGTTCAGGCCGGAGGGATGGCTACACCTTC
CASSGRRDGYTF
>TRBV27|TRBD1|TRBJ2-7|.
TGTGCCAGCAGTTCAGGACAGGGCTACGAGCAGTACTTC
CASSSGQGYEQYF
>TRBV5-1|.|TRBJ2-1|.
TGCGCCAGCAGCTTGGGATCGTCAGGGAGGAATGAGCAGTTCTTC
CASSLGSSGRNEQFF
>TRBV7-9|TRBD1|TRBJ1-1|.
TGTGCCAGCAGCTTAGGACAGGGGGCCACTGAAGCTTTCTTT
CASSLGQGATEAFF
>TRBV12-2|.|TRBJ1-5|once
TGTGCAAGTCGCCGGGAGGGGGCGGGCAATCAGCCCCAGCATTTT
CASRREGAGNQPQHF
>TRBV7-2|.|TRBJ1-2|.
TGTGCCAGCAGCTTAAGTCCCAGCGTCTCCTTCTATGGCTACACCTTC
CASSLSPSVSFYGYTF
>TRBV5-6|TRBD1|TRBJ2-3|.
TGTGCCAGCAGCCCGGACAGGGGGAAGGTAGCAGATACGCAGTATTTT
CASSPDRGKVADTQYF
>TRBV6-1|.|TRBJ1-1|.
TGTGCCAGCAGTGAAGCTGGGAGAGAAGCTTTCTTT
CASSEAGREAFF
>TRBV5-1|TRBD1|TRBJ1-2|once
TGCGCCAGCAGCTGGGGGACAGGCAACTATGGCTACACCTTC
CASSWGTGNYGYTF